This T cell receptor (beta chain) is drawn from a study of cytomegalovirus exposure and HLA in healthy donors. Study outcomes and limitations: Later, an analysis found that common viral pathogens appeared to be linked with several of the most significant clusters.

Concerning this clone itself: Its antigen is currently unknown.

The PCR contained 60 Vbeta and 13 Jbeta primers. Profiling relied on immunoSEQ multiplex PCR, and the TCRdb table lists in-frame clones only, not all of them. The repertoire includes fewer than 250,000 clones, less than 85% of them detected once, and 0.63% sits in the top ten. Per germline, CDR1 SGHVS and CDR2 FQNEAQ. The V and J ends lost 1 base and 3 bases, in that order; junction bases with no gene match: 3. CDR3 length: 15 amino acids. The rearrangement joins TRBV7-8 to TRBJ2-1; 7 nucleotides agree with TRBD1. Sequences were obtained from PBMCs. The sequence was obtained from a young man in good health and CMV-seronegative. The CDR3 region is CASSLVGTVYNEQFF. The CDR3 DNA reads as TGTGCCAGCAGCTTAGTCGGGACAGTCTACAATGAGCAGTTCTTC.